A single sample is the source of the 12 T cell receptor beta chains below, sequenced in a study of cytomegalovirus exposure and HLA in healthy donors. With 60 Vbeta and 13 Jbeta primers, the PCR was carried out. The data were produced by immunoSEQ multiplex PCR, yet TCRdb's version contains in-frame clones alone and is incomplete. The repertoire holds some 130,000 clones, with over 80% as singletons. The material sequenced was PBMCs. These receptors originate from a boy younger than 18 in good health and CMV-seronegative.

Here the CDR3 reads CASSLMAGASQETQYF. The CDR3 nucleotides are TGTGCCAGCAGCTTGATGGCGGGAGCTAGCCAAGAGACCCAGTACTTC. This rearrangement joins TRBV5-6 to TRBJ2-5; TRBD2 matches at 7 bases. With 1 base clipped from V and 1 base from J, the junction kept 7 bases outside the gene matches. The CDR3 is 16 residues long. The germline CDR1 and CDR2 sequences are SGHDT and YYEEEE.

The table lists this clone with a count of one. V usage is TRBV2 and J usage is TRBJ2-5; D may be TRBD2 (5 bases). V was trimmed by 7 bases and J by 6 bases, leaving 15 bases between them. The CDR3 is 13 residues long. The germline gives CDR1 SNHLY, CDR2 FYNNEI. The CDR3 DNA reads as TGTGCCAGCATGAGGGAGTCCTCGAAGACCCAGTACTTC. As protein: CASMRESSKTQYF.

The rearrangement uses TRBV4-3 and TRBJ2-6; 11 bases fit TRBD1. V lost 7 bases and J lost 0; bases outside the gene matches: 17. Germline loops: CDR1 LGHNA, CDR2 YSLEER. CDR3 size: 21 residues. This CDR3 reads CASTDWDRGGFGDSGANVLTF. The CDR3 DNA sequence: TGCGCCAGCACCGACTGGGACAGGGGGGGATTTGGAGACTCTGGGGCCAACGTCCTGACTTTC.

This clone has only a few counts. V and J are TRBV5-4 and TRBJ1-1, with 7 bases matching TRBD1. In germline, CDR1 is SGHNT, CDR2 YYREEE (reference sequence). V dropped 4 bases and J dropped 6; count of bases not matched to a gene: 3. The CDR3 is 12 amino acids. The chain's CDR3 is CASSPQGAEAFF. CDR3 nucleotide sequence: TGTGCCAGCAGCCCGCAGGGGGCTGAAGCTTTCTTT.

This sequence joins TRBV4-3 and TRBJ1-1; D gene unclear. Germline CDR1 and CDR2: LGHNA and YSLEER. The CDR3 extends over 13 amino acids. Trimming took off 1 base at V and 6 bases at J, with 9 bases between the two ends. The CDR3 sequence is CASSQGGYAEAFF. The DNA of the CDR3 is TGCGCCAGCAGCCAAGGCGGATACGCTGAAGCTTTCTTT.

The chain uses TRBV5-6 and TRBJ1-2, with 11 bases matching TRBD1. The CDR3 loop spans 15 amino acids. The germline CDR1 and CDR2 sequences are SGHDT and YYEEEE. Trimming removed 2 bases from V and 3 bases from J; junction bases left unmatched: 3. The CDR3: CASSLRTGGDYGYTF. The CDR3 bases are TGTGCCAGCAGCTTAAGGACAGGGGGCGACTATGGCTACACCTTC.

This clone was detected once. The chain uses TRBV4-2 and TRBJ1-5; no firm D call. The CDR3 is 16 amino acids. Trimming removed 0 bases from V and 0 bases from J, with 9 bases in between. Germline-derived CDR1 and CDR2 are LGHNA and YNFKEQ. CDR3 loop: CASSQERNYSNQPQHF. The CDR3 DNA is TGTGCCAGCAGCCAAGAGAGGAACTATAGCAATCAGCCCCAGCATTTT.

This clone was found a few times. The V call is TRBV4-1, the J call TRBJ2-5; the match to TRBD2 covers 9 bases. V dropped 4 bases and J dropped 1; count of bases not matched to a gene: 10. Germline CDR1 and CDR2: MGHRA and YSYEKL. This CDR3 spans 17 amino acids. This CDR3 reads CASSLSLAGKPQETQYF. For the CDR3, the DNA is TGCGCCAGCAGCCTCTCTCTAGCGGGAAAGCCCCAAGAGACCCAGTACTTC.

V is TRBV29-1 and J is TRBJ1-4; 11 nucleotides line up with TRBD1. The CDR3 spans 14 residues. The ends lost 3 bases at V and 7 bases at J; junction bases unmatched: 4. Per the germline V gene, CDR1 is SQVTM and CDR2 is ANQGSEA. CDR3 nucleotide sequence: TGCAGCGTTGACGGGACAGGGGGTGGTGAAAAACTGTTTTTT. It encodes CSVDGTGGGEKLFF.

This clone was counted only a few times. The chain links TRBV6-1 to TRBJ2-2; 9 positions agree with TRBD2. Germline V CDR1 and CDR2: MNHNS, SASEGT. The J segment lost 4 bases and the V segment lost 2 bases, leaving 14 bases of the junction unmatched. The CDR3 is made up of 19 amino acids. The CDR3 reads CASSEKVAGVLGATGELFF. The CDR3 nucleotides are TGTGCCAGCAGTGAAAAAGTAGCGGGAGTCCTGGGGGCCACCGGGGAGCTGTTTTTT.

V and J are TRBV7-3 and TRBJ2-7; a weak D match, TRBD2 (7 bases). The V gene lost 5 bases and the J gene lost 6 bases, with 17 bases spanning the gap. In germline, CDR1 is SGHTA, CDR2 FQGTGA. The CDR3 contains 14 residues. Here the CDR3 DNA reads TGTGCCAGCAGCCGACTAGCAGGGGCCGCCGAGCAGTACTTC. This codes for CASSRLAGAAEQYF. The variable domain in full, completed from reference TRBV7-3 and TRBJ2-7, reads GAGVSQTPSNKVTEKGKYVELRCDPISGHTALYWYRQSLGQGPEFLIYFQGTGAADDSGLPNDRFFAVRPEGSVSTLKIQRTERGDSAVYLCASSRLAGAAEQYFGPGTRLTVT.

The CDR3 bases are TGTGCCAGCAGCTTAGGAAGGGGTAATGAAAAACTGTTTTTT. This translates into CASSLGRGNEKLFF. The rearrangement links TRBV7-8 to TRBJ1-4, with a possible D match to TRBD1 (5 bases). CDR1 SGHVS and CDR2 FQNEAQ come from the germline V gene. Trimming removed 1 base at V and 4 bases at J, with 7 bases between. The length of the CDR3 is 14 residues.